This is a list of T cell receptor beta chains from one sample in a study of T cell responses to AZD1222 COVID-19 vaccine. Measured with immunoSEQ multiplex PCR; TCRdb has only the in-frame clones, and not every one. The sample consists of more than 85,000 clones, about 86% of them appearing once. This sample comprised peripheral blood, obtained on day 0 of AZD1222 vaccination. The receptors here all came from an adult in good health. CDR3s include the opening cysteine and the closing phenylalanine or tryptophan. The D gene is left open where the match is weak. Expanded clones are given a class, and other clones once, few, many or no size at all.

j_call clone_size cdr3_length d_call v_call cdr3_nt cdr3_aa
TRBJ2-3 - 12 - TRBV29-1 TGCAGCGCGGAGGCGGGTTCAGATACGCAGTATTTT CSAEAGSDTQYF
TRBJ1-1 - 11 - TRBV12-3/TRBV12-4 TGTGCCAGCAGCTCGGGGGGGCCAGCTTTCTTT CASSSGGPAFF
TRBJ1-5 - 13 - TRBV3-1/TRBV3-2 TGTGCCAGCAGCCAAGATGCTGGACAGCCCCAGCATTTT CASSQDAGQPQHF
TRBJ1-5 - 13 - TRBV19 TGTGCCAGTAGTATAGACCAGAATCAGCCCCAGCATTTT CASSIDQNQPQHF
TRBJ1-2 - 11 TRBD1 TRBV28 TGTGCCAGCAGTTTAACCCGGGACAGGGCATTC CASSLTRDRAF
TRBJ1-5 - 14 - TRBV28 TGTGCCAGCAGTCTCCCAGACAGAAATCAGCCCCAGCATTTT CASSLPDRNQPQHF
TRBJ1-1 - 15 TRBD1 TRBV5-5 TGTGCCAGCAGCGGACAGGGGGGGATGAACACTGAAGCTTTCTTT CASSGQGGMNTEAFF
TRBJ1-6 - 13 - TRBV2 TGTGCCAGCAGTGCGGCTCATAATTCACCCCTCCACTTT CASSAAHNSPLHF
TRBJ2-3 - 17 - TRBV4-2 TGTGCCAGCAGCCAAGATCTGGTGGGGGGATACACAGATACGCAGTATTTT CASSQDLVGGYTDTQYF
TRBJ1-1 - 14 - TRBV9 TGTGCCAGCAGCCCCCGTACCGGGACCATAGGAGCTTTCTTT CASSPRTGTIGAFF
TRBJ2-1 - 14 - TRBV29-1 TGCAGCGTTGTGGGTGGGAGAGGGTACAATGAGCAGTTCTTC CSVVGGRGYNEQFF
TRBJ1-6 - 13 - TRBV28 TGTGCCAGCATGGCGGGTGGAAATTCACCCCTCCACTTT CASMAGGNSPLHF
TRBJ2-3 - 16 TRBD2 TRBV5-1 TGCGCCAGCAGCCGGACTAGCGGGGCGAGCACAGATACGCAGTATTTT CASSRTSGASTDTQYF
TRBJ2-5 - 18 TRBD2 TRBV10-3 TGTGCCATCAGTGAGTTGATCCTAGCGGGGGGGTTCCAAGAGACCCAGTACTTC CAISELILAGGFQETQYF
TRBJ2-4 - 12 - TRBV29-1 TGCAGCGTTCAGGGAGTAGAAAACATTCAGTACTTC CSVQGVENIQYF
TRBJ1-1 - 15 - TRBV5-1 TGCGCCAGCAGCTTGGAAGGGGGTCGGGCCACTGAAGCTTTCTTT CASSLEGGRATEAFF
TRBJ2-2 - 14 TRBD2 TRBV6-5 TGTGCCAGCAGACCCGGACTAGGGGCCGGGGAGCTGTTTTTT CASRPGLGAGELFF
TRBJ1-2 once 15 - TRBV5-6 TGTGCCAGCAGCTCCGGGCCGGGACGAAGCGATGGCTACACCTTC CASSSGPGRSDGYTF
TRBJ2-5 - 12 - TRBV2 TGTGCCAGCAGTGAACTCAACGGGGCCCAGTACTTC CASSELNGAQYF
TRBJ1-3 - 14 TRBD1 TRBV5-1 TGCGCCAGCAGCTACGGGACAGCGGAGGGCACCATATATTTT CASSYGTAEGTIYF
TRBJ1-1 - 12 - TRBV18 TGTGCCAGCTCACCCCTTCCCACTGAAGCTTTCTTT CASSPLPTEAFF
TRBJ2-7 once 14 - TRBV5-1 TGCGCCAGCAGCTTAGATCTCGGGCCCTACGAGCAGTACTTC CASSLDLGPYEQYF
TRBJ2-1 - 11 - TRBV20-1 TGCAGTGCTAGAATCTACAATGAGCAGTTCTTC CSARIYNEQFF
TRBJ2-5 - 14 TRBD1 TRBV2 TGTGCCAGCAGTGAGGACAGGGGGCTGGAGACCCAGTACTTC CASSEDRGLETQYF
TRBJ2-7 - 13 - TRBV7-2 TGTGCCAGCAGCTTCTCCCCCGGCTACGAGCAGTACTTC CASSFSPGYEQYF
TRBJ2-5 - 14 - TRBV5-1 TGCGCCAGCAGCTTGAGGGGGACGCTAGAGACCCAGTACTTC CASSLRGTLETQYF
TRBJ2-6 - 18 TRBD1 TRBV9 TGTGCCAGCAGCTTCCGGGACAGGGGGCTCTCTGGGGCCAACGTCCTGACTTTC CASSFRDRGLSGANVLTF
TRBJ2-2 - 15 TRBD1 TRBV6-2/TRBV6-3 TGTGCCAGCAGTCCCGGGGACAGACTCACCGGGGAGCTGTTTTTT CASSPGDRLTGELFF
TRBJ1-6 - 15 - TRBV7-3 TGTGCCAGCAGCTTAACGGGTAGGGATAATTCACCCCTCCACTTT CASSLTGRDNSPLHF
TRBJ1-5 - 12 - TRBV10-3 TGTGCCATCAGTGAGTCTAGTCAGCCCCAGCATTTT CAISESSQPQHF
TRBJ1-2 once 15 TRBD1 TRBV7-2 TGTGCCAGCAGCTTAGTTGTTCGGGACAGGTTTGGCTACACCTTC CASSLVVRDRFGYTF
TRBJ1-3 - 16 - TRBV6-2/TRBV6-3 TGTGCCAGCAGTTTCCGCAGGGAGTTAACTGGAAACACCATATATTTT CASSFRRELTGNTIYF
TRBJ2-3 - 15 TRBD1 TRBV5-1 TGCGCCAGCAGCTTGGGGGGACAGGGTCGTAGCGCGCAGTATTTT CASSLGGQGRSAQYF
TRBJ2-3 - 16 - TRBV18 TGTGCCAGCTCACCACAGGCAGTCCCTAGCACAGATACGCAGTATTTT CASSPQAVPSTDTQYF
TRBJ1-5 - 13 - TRBV14 TGTGCCAGCAGCCAAGATCTTGACCAGCCCCAGCATTTT CASSQDLDQPQHF
TRBJ2-7 - 15 - TRBV3-1/TRBV3-2 TGTGCCAGCAGCCCCCGGGGAGCTACGGAGTTCGAGCAGTACTTC CASSPRGATEFEQYF
TRBJ1-1 - 13 - TRBV4-3 TGCGCCAGCAGCCAAGACAGGAACACTGAAGCTTTCTTT CASSQDRNTEAFF
TRBJ1-1 - 14 - TRBV3-1/TRBV3-2 TGTGCCAGCAGCCTACGGACAGTGAACACTGAAGCTTTCTTT CASSLRTVNTEAFF
TRBJ2-4 - 14 - TRBV19 TGTGCCAGTAGTCCCCCGGTCTACAAGACCATTCAGTACTTC CASSPPVYKTIQYF
TRBJ1-5 - 11 - TRBV6-1 TGTGCCAGCAGTGAAATCCAGCCCCAGCATTTT CASSEIQPQHF
TRBJ2-7 - 17 TRBD2 TRBV6-2/TRBV6-3 TGTGCCAGCAGTTACGGTCCTACCGAGCGGGGTCCCTACGAGCAGTACTTC CASSYGPTERGPYEQYF
TRBJ2-3 few 15 TRBD2 TRBV28 TGTGCCAGCAGTTTGCGGCCCGGGGGGTCAGATACGCAGTATTTT CASSLRPGGSDTQYF
TRBJ2-1 once 15 TRBD2 TRBV4-3 TGCGCCAGCAGCCAAGGAGCGGGGGCCTACAATGAGCAGTTCTTC CASSQGAGAYNEQFF
TRBJ1-1 - 16 - TRBV24-1 TGTGCCACCAGTGATGGGTTTGGGGACGACGCATGGAGAGCTTTCTTT CATSDGFGDDAWRAFF
TRBJ2-6 - 20 - TRBV11-2 TGTGCCAGCAGCTTAGAACCGGTGAAGACGGCTGACTCTGGGGCCAACGTCCTGACTTTC CASSLEPVKTADSGANVLTF
TRBJ2-7 - 15 - TRBV10-3 TGTGCCATCAGTGAGTCATGGCCGAAGCTCCACGAGCAGTACTTC CAISESWPKLHEQYF
TRBJ2-7 - 13 - TRBV5-1 TGCGCCAGCAGCTTCGGCAGCAGTTACGAGCAGTACTTC CASSFGSSYEQYF
TRBJ1-3 - 16 - TRBV5-4 TGTGCCAGCAGCTTGGGGGCCGAGAGCTCTGGAAACACCATATATTTT CASSLGAESSGNTIYF
TRBJ2-1 - 14 TRBD2 TRBV5-4 TGTGCCAGCAGTTTCACTAGCGGGAGTAATGAGCAGTTCTTC CASSFTSGSNEQFF
TRBJ2-1 - 16 TRBD1 TRBV29-1 TGCAGCGTTGAAAAGGGGACAGGCGACTCCTACAATGAGCAGTTCTTC CSVEKGTGDSYNEQFF
TRBJ2-5 - 15 TRBD1 TRBV5-1 TGCGCCAGCAGCTTGCCGGGACAGGGCCAAGAGACCCAGTACTTC CASSLPGQGQETQYF
TRBJ2-7 - 12 - TRBV5-1 TGCGCCAGTGCTGACACAGGGTACGAGCAGTACTTC CASADTGYEQYF
TRBJ2-2 - 15 - TRBV19 TGTGCCAGACCAGTCCCCTCATCGAACACCGGGGAGCTGTTTTTT CARPVPSSNTGELFF
TRBJ1-5 - 15 - TRBV3-1/TRBV3-2 TGTGCCAGCGCAAACGGGGTTGGCGGCAATCAGCCCCAGCATTTT CASANGVGGNQPQHF
TRBJ1-6 - 13 - TRBV28 TGTGCCAGCCGCCGGGACCAAAATTCACCCCTCCACTTT CASRRDQNSPLHF
TRBJ1-5 - 13 - TRBV10-3 TGTGCCATCAGTGAGGAAAAAGAGGTTATCCAGCATTTT CAISEEKEVIQHF
TRBJ2-7 - 14 TRBD1 TRBV7-6 TGTGCCAGCAGCTTAGACAGGGGGCCATACGAGCAGTACTTC CASSLDRGPYEQYF
TRBJ1-2 - 11 - TRBV20-1 TGCAGTGCAGGTGCGGACTATGGCTACACCTTC CSAGADYGYTF